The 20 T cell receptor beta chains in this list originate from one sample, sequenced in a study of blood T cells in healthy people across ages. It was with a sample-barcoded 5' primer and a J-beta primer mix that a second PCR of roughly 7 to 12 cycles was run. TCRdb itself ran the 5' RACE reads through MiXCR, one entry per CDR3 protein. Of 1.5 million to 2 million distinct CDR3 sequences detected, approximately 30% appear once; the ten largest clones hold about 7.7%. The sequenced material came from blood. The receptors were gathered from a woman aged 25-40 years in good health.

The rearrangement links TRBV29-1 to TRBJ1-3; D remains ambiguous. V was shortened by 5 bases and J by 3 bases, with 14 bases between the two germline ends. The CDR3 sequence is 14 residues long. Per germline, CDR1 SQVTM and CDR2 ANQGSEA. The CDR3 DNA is TGCAGCGTTCAGTCGTCCGCAGTTGGAAACACCATATATTTT. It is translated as CSVQSSAVGNTIYF.

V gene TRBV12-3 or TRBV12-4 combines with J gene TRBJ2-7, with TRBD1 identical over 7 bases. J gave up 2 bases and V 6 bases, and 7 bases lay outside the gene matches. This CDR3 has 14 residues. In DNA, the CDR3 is TGTGCCAGCAGCCACTCGACAGGGCCCTACGAGCAGTACTTC. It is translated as CASSHSTGPYEQYF.

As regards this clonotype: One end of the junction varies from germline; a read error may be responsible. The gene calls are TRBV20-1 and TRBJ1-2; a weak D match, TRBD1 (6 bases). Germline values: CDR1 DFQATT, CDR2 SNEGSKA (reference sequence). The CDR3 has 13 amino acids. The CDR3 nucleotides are TGCAGTGCTAGAGATTACAGGGAGGATGGCTGCACCTTC. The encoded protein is CSARDYREDGCTF.

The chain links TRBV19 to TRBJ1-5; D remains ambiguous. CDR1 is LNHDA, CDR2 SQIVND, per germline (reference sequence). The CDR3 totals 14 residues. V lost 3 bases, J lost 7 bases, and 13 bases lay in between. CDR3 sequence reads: CASSMPWEYQPQHF. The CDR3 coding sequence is TGTGCCAGTAGTATGCCGTGGGAATACCAGCCCCAGCATTTT.

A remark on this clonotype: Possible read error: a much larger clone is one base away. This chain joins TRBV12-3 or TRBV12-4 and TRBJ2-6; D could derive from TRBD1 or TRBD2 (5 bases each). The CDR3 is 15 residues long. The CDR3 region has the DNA TGTGCCAGCAGTTTAGGGGATCTCGGGGCCAACGTCCGGACTTTC. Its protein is CASSLGDLGANVRTF.

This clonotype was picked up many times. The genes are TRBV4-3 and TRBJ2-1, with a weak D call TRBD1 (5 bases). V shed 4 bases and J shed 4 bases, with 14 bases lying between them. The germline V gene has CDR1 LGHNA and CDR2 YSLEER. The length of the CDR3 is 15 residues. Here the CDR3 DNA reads TGCGCCAGCAGCCCGAGCCAGGGTACGTACAATGAGCAGTTCTTC. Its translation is CASSPSQGTYNEQFF.

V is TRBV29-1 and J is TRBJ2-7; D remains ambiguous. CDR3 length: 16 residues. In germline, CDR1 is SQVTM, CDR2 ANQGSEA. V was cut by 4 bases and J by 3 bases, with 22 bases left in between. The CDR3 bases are TGCAGCGTTGGAACTCTCCAGAACGAAACTTTCTACGAGCAGTACTTC. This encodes CSVGTLQNETFYEQYF.

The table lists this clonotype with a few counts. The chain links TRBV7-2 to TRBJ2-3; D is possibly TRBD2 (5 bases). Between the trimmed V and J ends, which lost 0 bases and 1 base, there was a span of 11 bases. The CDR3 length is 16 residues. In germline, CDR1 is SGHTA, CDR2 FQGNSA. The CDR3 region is CASSLAGNGGTDTQYF. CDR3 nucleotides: TGTGCCAGCAGCTTAGCGGGTAACGGGGGCACAGATACGCAGTATTTT.

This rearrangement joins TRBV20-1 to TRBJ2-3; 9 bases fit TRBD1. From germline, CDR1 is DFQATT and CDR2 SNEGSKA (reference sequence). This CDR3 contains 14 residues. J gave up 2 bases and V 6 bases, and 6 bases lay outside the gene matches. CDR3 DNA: TGCAGTGCCAACGGACAGGGGAACACAGATACGCAGTATTTT. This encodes CSANGQGNTDTQYF.

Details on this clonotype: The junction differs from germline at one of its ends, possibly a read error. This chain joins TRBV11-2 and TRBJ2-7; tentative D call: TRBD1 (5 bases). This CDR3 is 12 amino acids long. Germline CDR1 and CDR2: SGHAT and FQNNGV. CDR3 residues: CAGSLTEYEQYF. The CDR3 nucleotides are TGTGCCGGCAGCCTGACAGAGTACGAGCAGTACTTC.

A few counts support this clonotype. The CDR3 DNA reads TGTGCCAGCCAGGACAGGCGACCTAGCACAGATACGCAGTATTTT. This sequence encodes CASQDRRPSTDTQYF. V gene TRBV5-6 combines with J gene TRBJ2-3, with TRBD1 identical over 7 bases. CDR3 length equals 15 residues. Germline CDR1 and CDR2: SGHDT and YYEEEE. V gave up 7 bases and J gave up 0 bases; unmatched junction bases: 8. The complete variable domain, with remaining parts taken from reference TRBV5-6 and TRBJ2-3, reads DAGVTQSPTHLIKTRGQQVTLRCSPKSGHDTVSWYQQALGQGPQFIFQYYEEEERQRGNFPDRFSGHQFPNYSSELNVNALLLGDSALYLCASQDRRPSTDTQYFGPGTRLTVL.

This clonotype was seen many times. The CDR3 DNA reads TGTGCCAGCAGTGGGACAGGGGGCGCTGGGGCCAACGTCCTGACTTTC. Protein product: CASSGTGGAGANVLTF. The rearrangement links TRBV6-4 to TRBJ2-6, with 11 positions matching TRBD1. CDR3 length equals 16 residues. Per germline, CDR1 MRHNA and CDR2 SNTAGT. V dropped 4 bases and J dropped 2; count of bases not matched to a gene: 1.

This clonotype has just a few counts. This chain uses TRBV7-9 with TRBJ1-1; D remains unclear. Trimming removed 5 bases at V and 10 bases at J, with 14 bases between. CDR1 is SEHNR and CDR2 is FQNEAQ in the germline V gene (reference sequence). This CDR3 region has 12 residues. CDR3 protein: CASSTDDAAAFF. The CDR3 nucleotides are TGTGCCAGCAGCACGGATGACGCGGCAGCTTTCTTT. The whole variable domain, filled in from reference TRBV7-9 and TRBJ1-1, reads DTGVSQNPRHKITKRGQNVTFRCDPISEHNRLYWYRQTLGQGPEFLTYFQNEAQLEKSRLLSDRFSAERPKGSFSTLEIQRTEQGDSAMYLCASSTDDAAAFFGQGTRLTVV.

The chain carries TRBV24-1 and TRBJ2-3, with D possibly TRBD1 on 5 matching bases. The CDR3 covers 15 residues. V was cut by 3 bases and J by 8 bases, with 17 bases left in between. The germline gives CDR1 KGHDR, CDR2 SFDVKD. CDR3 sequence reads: CATSDGQGSLRTQYF. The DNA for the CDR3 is TGTGCCACCAGTGATGGGCAGGGTTCGCTCCGTACGCAGTATTTT.

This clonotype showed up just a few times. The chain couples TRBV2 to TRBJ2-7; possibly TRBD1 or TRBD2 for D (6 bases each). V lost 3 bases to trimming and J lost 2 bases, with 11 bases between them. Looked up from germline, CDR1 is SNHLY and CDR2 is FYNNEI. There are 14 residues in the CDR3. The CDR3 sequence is CASSDLGGTYEQYF. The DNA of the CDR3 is TGTGCCAGCAGTGATTTGGGGGGCACCTACGAGCAGTACTTC.

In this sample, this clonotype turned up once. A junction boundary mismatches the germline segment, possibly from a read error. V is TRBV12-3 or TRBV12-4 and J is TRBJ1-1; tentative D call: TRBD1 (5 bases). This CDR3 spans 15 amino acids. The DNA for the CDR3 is TGTGCCAGAAGTTTTGGGGGGGGGATGAACACTGAAGCTTTCTTT. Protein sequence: CARSFGGGMNTEAFF.

CDR3 sequence (DNA): TGTGCCAGCAGTCCCCGGACTAGCGTGGAGACCCAGTACTTC. It yields the protein CASSPRTSVETQYF. The chain carries TRBV6-1 and TRBJ2-5; 9 bases are a match to TRBD2. Germline CDR1 is MNHNS and CDR2 is SASEGT. Losses at the gene ends were 5 bases for V and 5 bases for J; bases not matched to a gene: 6. CDR3 length: 14 residues.

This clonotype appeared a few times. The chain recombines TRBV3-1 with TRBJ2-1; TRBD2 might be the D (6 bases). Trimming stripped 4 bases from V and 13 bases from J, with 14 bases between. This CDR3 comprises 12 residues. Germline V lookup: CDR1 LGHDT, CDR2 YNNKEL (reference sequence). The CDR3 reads CASSPAGSLQFF. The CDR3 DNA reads TGTGCCAGCAGCCCCGCCGGGAGTCTCCAGTTCTTC.

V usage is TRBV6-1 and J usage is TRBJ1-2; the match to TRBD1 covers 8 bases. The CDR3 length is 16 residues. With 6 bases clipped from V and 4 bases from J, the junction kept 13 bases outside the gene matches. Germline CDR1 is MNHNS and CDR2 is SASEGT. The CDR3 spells CASSLNPSGGTYGYTF. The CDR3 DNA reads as TGTGCCAGCAGCCTGAACCCCTCAGGGGGCACCTATGGCTACACCTTC.

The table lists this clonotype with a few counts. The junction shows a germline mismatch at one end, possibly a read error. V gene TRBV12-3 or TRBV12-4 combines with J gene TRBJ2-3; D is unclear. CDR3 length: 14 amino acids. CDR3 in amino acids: CAGSPSGVTDTQYF. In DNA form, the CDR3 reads TGTGCCGGCAGTCCCTCCGGCGTTACAGATACGCAGTATTTT.